This T cell receptor (beta chain) originates from a study of radiation and T cells in renal cell carcinoma. The protocol was immunoSEQ multiplex PCR, while the TCRdb copy is restricted to in-frame clones and leaves out a portion. The data show 90,000 to 100,000 clones, with 70% to 85% seen just once and under 8.5% held by the top ten. This CDR3 is built from 15 residues. V was pared by 5 bases and J by 6 bases, with 11 bases of the junction left unmatched. Germline V gives CDR1 SGHTA, CDR2 FQGNSA. Stated time point: blood 4 weeks post-SBRT, at nephrectomy. Regarding treatment: 15 Gy SBRT to primary tumor, nephrectomy 4 weeks later.

The starting material was blood, obtained from a patient whose treatment included radiotherapy and nephrectomy. The source is a man aged 55 to 69 with renal cell carcinoma. The J gene is TRBJ1-2, the V gene TRBV7-2, with 8 nucleotides matching TRBD1. Here the CDR3 DNA reads TGTGCCAGCAGCCCACCATGGACAGGGATGAATGGCTACACCTTC. Protein: CASSPPWTGMNGYTF. The variable domain in full, with the rest retrieved from reference TRBV7-2 and TRBJ1-2, is GAGVSQSPSNKVTEKGKDVELRCDPISGHTALYWYRQSLGQGLEFLIYFQGNSAPDKSGLPSDRFSAERTGGSVSTLTIQRTQQEDSAVYLCASSPPWTGMNGYTFGSGTRLTVV.